The 18 T cell receptor beta chains listed next were all sequenced from one sample in a study of T cells after yellow fever vaccination. TCRdb redid the calling of the 5' RACE reads with MiXCR, one entry per CDR3 protein. This table holds roughly 74,000 distinct CDR3 sequences, approximately 7% found once. The sample in question was CD8+ T cells sorted from PBMCs, obtained 5 days after the first yellow fever vaccination. The receptors stem from a man aged 18 to 29 who received the YFV17D yellow fever vaccine.

For this clonotype: This may stem from a read error, because a much larger clone lies one nucleotide away. The chain is built from TRBV4-1 and TRBJ2-5; perhaps TRBD2 as D (6 bases). Germline CDR1 reads MGHRA; CDR2 reads YSYEKL. The CDR3 extends over 14 amino acids. Trimming cost V 0 bases and J 5 bases, with 10 bases left between them. Here the CDR3 reads CASSQEGGDETQYF. In nucleotides, the CDR3 is TGCGCCAGCAGCCAAGAGGGGGGTGACGAGACCCAGTACTTC.

This clonotype was seen many times. The rearrangement joins TRBV9 to TRBJ2-5, with unresolved D. Germline-derived CDR1 and CDR2 are SGDLS and YYNGEE. The V end lost 6 bases, the J end lost 5 bases, and 17 bases lay between the germline ends. The CDR3 extends over 14 amino acids. CDR3 DNA sequence: TGTGCCAGCAACGTGGGTCGCAGTGGGGAGACCCAGTACTTC. Protein: CASNVGRSGETQYF.

This clonotype was recorded at least ten times. V and J are TRBV7-9 and TRBJ1-4, with TRBD1 as a possible D gene (5 bases). With 5 bases removed from V and 5 bases from J, the gap between germline ends came to 15 bases. CDR3 length: 15 residues. Germline CDR1 and CDR2: SEHNR and FQNEAQ (reference sequence). The CDR3: CASSPTGGGNEKLFF. CDR3 coding DNA: TGTGCCAGCAGCCCAACCGGCGGGGGAAATGAAAAACTGTTTTTT.

The sample holds many counts of this clonotype. The chain has TRBV4-1 and TRBJ1-2; no firm D call. Germline CDR1 is MGHRA and CDR2 is YSYEKL. V lost 0 bases and J lost 2, with 7 bases in between. The length of the CDR3 is 14 residues. CDR3 nucleotides: TGCGCCAGCAGCCAAGAGTACTCCAACTATGGCTACACCTTC. Amino acid sequence: CASSQEYSNYGYTF.

The gene calls are TRBV4-3 and TRBJ1-5, with a weak D call TRBD1 (6 bases). V shed 1 base and J shed 5 bases, with 15 bases lying between them. The germline V gene encodes CDR1 LGHNA and CDR2 YSLEER. This CDR3 is built from 16 residues. CDR3 sequence (DNA): TGCGCCAGCAGCCAAGGATGGAGGGGGACCCATCAGCCCCAGCATTTT. It codes for CASSQGWRGTHQPQHF.

This chain uses TRBV4-1 with TRBJ2-1; 11 nucleotides line up with TRBD1. With V trimmed by 8 bases and J by 7 bases, 4 bases remained unmatched. Germline V gene sequence: CDR1 MGHRA, CDR2 YSYEKL. The CDR3 sequence is 13 residues long. CDR3 amino acids: CASGQGAWNEQFF. The DNA for the CDR3 is TGCGCCAGCGGACAGGGGGCCTGGAATGAGCAGTTCTTC.

Ten or more counts support this clonotype. The chain carries TRBV3-1 and TRBJ2-5; no definite D call. The ends were cut back, 1 base at V and 5 bases at J, with 14 bases in the middle. This CDR3 is 15 amino acids long. Germline V CDR1 and CDR2: LGHDT, YNNKEL (reference sequence). As DNA, the CDR3 is TGTGCCAGCAGCCAAGGGGTCGTCGACGGGGAGACCCAGTACTTC. Encoded protein: CASSQGVVDGETQYF.

The chain combines TRBV28 with TRBJ2-1; D remains unclear. The V end was cut by 9 bases, the J end by 0 bases, with 12 bases between. The germline gives CDR1 MDHEN, CDR2 SYDVKM. The CDR3 is 14 amino acids. CDR3 loop: CASEYVSSYNEQFF. In DNA, the CDR3 is TGTGCCAGTGAGTACGTAAGCTCCTACAATGAGCAGTTCTTC.

This clonotype was detected ten times or more. V and J are TRBV10-3 and TRBJ2-5; D ambiguous. Germline V gene data show CDR1 as ENHRY and CDR2 as SYGVKD. With 0 bases removed from V and 2 bases from J, the gap between germline ends came to 7 bases. The CDR3 has 14 residues. CDR3 bases: TGTGCCATCAGTGAGTCGCTGGGGCAAGAGACCCAGTACTTC. This sequence encodes CAISESLGQETQYF.

This clonotype has a count of ten or more. This rearrangement joins TRBV14 to TRBJ2-5, with D possibly TRBD1 on 5 matching bases. This CDR3 contains 15 residues. Germline-derived CDR1 and CDR2 are SGHDN and FVKESK. Trimming removed 1 base at V and 1 base at J, with 10 bases between. The CDR3, as DNA: TGTGCCAGCAGCCAAGGATCTGGGGCCCAAGAGACCCAGTACTTC. This gives the protein CASSQGSGAQETQYF.

This clonotype was detected a few times. J is TRBJ2-1 and V is TRBV5-1; D is undetermined. The CDR3 contains 15 residues. The V gene lost 0 bases and the J gene lost 0 bases, with 7 bases spanning the gap. Germline lookup yields CDR1 SGHRS and CDR2 YFSETQ. The CDR3: CASSLESSSYNEQFF. The CDR3 DNA reads TGCGCCAGCAGCTTGGAGTCGAGCTCCTACAATGAGCAGTTCTTC.

This clonotype was observed a few times. A read error may produce the germline difference seen at one junction end. This chain links TRBV9 with TRBJ1-1, with a tentative D call TRBD1 (5 bases). This CDR3 has 13 residues. Germline V gene data show CDR1 as SGDLS and CDR2 as YYNGEE. In DNA form, the CDR3 reads TGTGCCAGCAGCGTAGGGGGGAACACTGAAGTTTTCTTT. Amino acid sequence: CASSVGGNTEVFF.

This clonotype was counted ten times or more. The rearrangement links TRBV7-9 to TRBJ1-1, with D possibly matching TRBD1 (5 bases). The V gene's germline CDR1 is SEHNR and CDR2 FQNEAQ (reference sequence). There are 17 residues in the CDR3. The V gene lost 6 bases and the J gene lost 0 bases, with 20 bases spanning the gap. This CDR3 reads CASSSARGADMNTEAFF. CDR3 sequence (DNA): TGTGCCAGCAGTTCTGCCCGAGGGGCAGACATGAACACTGAAGCTTTCTTT.

This clonotype was seen ten or more times. This chain connects TRBV7-9 to TRBJ2-1, with D hard to call. V dropped 5 bases and J dropped 3 bases, with 8 bases sitting between them. The CDR3 is 13 residues long. The germline CDR1 and CDR2 sequences are SEHNR and FQNEAQ (reference sequence). CDR3 nucleotide sequence: TGTGCCAGCAGCCCTGTACTCTACAATGAGCAGTTCTTC. Translating it yields CASSPVLYNEQFF.

This clonotype has a handful of counts. V is TRBV7-3 and J is TRBJ2-1; the match to TRBD2 covers 14 bases. The trim removed 5 bases at V and 8 bases at J, leaving 5 bases unmatched. The CDR3 covers 15 residues. Germline-derived CDR1 and CDR2 are SGHTA and FQGTGA. CDR3 region: CASSRLAGGRYEQFF. DNA of the CDR3: TGTGCCAGCAGCCGACTAGCGGGGGGGAGGTATGAGCAGTTCTTC.

This clonotype was counted a few times. This chain links TRBV12-3 or TRBV12-4 with TRBJ2-7; perhaps TRBD2 as D (7 bases). The V and J ends lost 5 bases and 4 bases respectively, with 18 bases between them. The CDR3 extends over 15 amino acids. The CDR3 spells CASSIQGGNFYEQYF. As DNA, the CDR3 is TGTGCCAGCAGTATACAGGGAGGGAACTTTTACGAGCAGTACTTC.

This rearrangement joins TRBV19 to TRBJ2-3; D call uncertain. The CDR3 runs 13 residues. Germline V lookup: CDR1 LNHDA, CDR2 SQIVND (reference sequence). V was trimmed by 0 bases and J by 0 bases, leaving 1 base between them. Written as DNA, the CDR3 is TGTGCCAGTAGTATAGACAGCACAGATACGCAGTATTTT. The encoded protein is CASSIDSTDTQYF. The full variable domain, rest sourced from reference TRBV19 and TRBJ2-3, is DGGITQSPKYLFRKEGQNVTLSCEQNLNHDAMYWYRQDPGQGLRLIYYSQIVNDFQKGDIAEGYSVSREKKESFPLTVTSAQKNPTAFYLCASSIDSTDTQYFGPGTRLTVL.

This clonotype was detected a few times. The J gene is TRBJ1-1, the V gene TRBV4-2, with unresolved D. V was cut by 2 bases and J by 4 bases, with 11 bases left in between. Germline loops: CDR1 LGHNA, CDR2 YNFKEQ. This CDR3 has 14 amino acids. This CDR3 is CASSQRVPGTEAFF. The CDR3, as DNA: TGTGCCAGCAGCCAAAGAGTGCCGGGCACTGAAGCTTTCTTT.